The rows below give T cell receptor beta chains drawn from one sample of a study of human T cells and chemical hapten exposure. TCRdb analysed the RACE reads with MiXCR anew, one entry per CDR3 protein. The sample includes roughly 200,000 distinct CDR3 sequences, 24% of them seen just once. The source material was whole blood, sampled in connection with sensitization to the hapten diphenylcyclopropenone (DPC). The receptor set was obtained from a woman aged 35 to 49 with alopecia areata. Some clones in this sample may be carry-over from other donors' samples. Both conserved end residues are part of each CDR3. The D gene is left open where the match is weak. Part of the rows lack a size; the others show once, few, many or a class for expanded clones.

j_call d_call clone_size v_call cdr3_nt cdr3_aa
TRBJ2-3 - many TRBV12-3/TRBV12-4 TGTGCCAGCAGAGAAACCCAACATACGCAGTATTTT CASRETQHTQYF
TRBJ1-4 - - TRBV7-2 TGTGCCAGCAGCTTAGAAGGGCGAACTAATGAAAAACTGTTTTTT CASSLEGRTNEKLFF
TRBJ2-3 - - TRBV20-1 TGCAGTGCTAGAGAGAGCACAGATACGCAGTATTTT CSARESTDTQYF
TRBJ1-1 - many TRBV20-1 TGCAGTGCTAGCGGTTTTTCCAACACTGAAGCTTTCTTT CSASGFSNTEAFF
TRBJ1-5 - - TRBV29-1 TGCAGCGTTTCGAATTGGAATCAGCCCCAGCATTTT CSVSNWNQPQHF
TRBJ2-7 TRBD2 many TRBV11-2 TGTGCCAGCAGCTTAAGGGGAGGGGTGTACGAGCAGTACTTC CASSLRGGVYEQYF
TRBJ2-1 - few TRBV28 TGTGCCAGCAAGAAGGGGCGGCAGGGTTCCTACAATGAGCAGTTCTTC CASKKGRQGSYNEQFF
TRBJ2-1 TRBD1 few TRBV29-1 TGCAGGGGACAGGGGGATTACAATGAGCAGTTCTTC CRGQGDYNEQFF
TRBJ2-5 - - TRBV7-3 TGTGCCAGCAGCTTAAATGCGGCGGCGCAAGAGACCCAGTACTTC CASSLNAAAQETQYF
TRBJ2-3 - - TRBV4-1 TGCGCCAGCAGCCAAGAAGCCAACACAGATACGCAGTATTTT CASSQEANTDTQYF
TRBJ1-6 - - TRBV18 TGTGCCAGCTCACCGGATAATTCACCCCTCCACTTT CASSPDNSPLHF
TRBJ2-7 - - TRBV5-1 TGCGCCAGCAGCTTGGTCAACATGGATTACGAGCAGTACTTC CASSLVNMDYEQYF
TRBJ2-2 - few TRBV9 TGTGCCAGCAGCGGGACAGTCGGGGAGCTGTTTTTT CASSGTVGELFF
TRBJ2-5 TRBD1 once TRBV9 TGTGCCAGCAGCCCCCGGGACAGGGGCTCCCAAGAGACCCAGTACTTC CASSPRDRGSQETQYF
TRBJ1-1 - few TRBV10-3 TGTGCCATCACCAAGGATGGGAACACTGAAGCTTTCTTT CAITKDGNTEAFF
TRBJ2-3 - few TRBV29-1 TGCAGCGTTGAAGCCACTAGCTTGCGCACAGATACGCAGTATTTT CSVEATSLRTDTQYF
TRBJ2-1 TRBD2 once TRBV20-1 TGCAGTGCTGGGCGGAGGGTAGCGGGTGAAAATGAGCAGTTCTTC CSAGRRVAGENEQFF
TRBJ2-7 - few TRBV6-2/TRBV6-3 TGTGCGTCCAGAGGACACCTAAGTTCCTACGAGCAGTACTTC CASRGHLSSYEQYF
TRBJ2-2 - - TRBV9 TGTGCCAGCAGCGTCCTGCTATCGAACACCGGGGAGCTGTTTTTT CASSVLLSNTGELFF
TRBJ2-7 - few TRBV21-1 TGTGCCAGCATAGGGGTTTTGGGACTAGCGTACTACGAGCAGTACTTC CASIGVLGLAYYEQYF
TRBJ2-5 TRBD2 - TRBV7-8 TGTGCCAGCCGGGGCTCTCGACTAGCGTCCACTCAAGAGACCCAGTACTTC CASRGSRLASTQETQYF
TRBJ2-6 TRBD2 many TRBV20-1 TGCAGTGCTAGGTTCGGGACTAGCGGGTTGGGGGCCAACGTCCTGACTTTC CSARFGTSGLGANVLTF
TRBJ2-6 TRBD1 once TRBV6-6 TGTGCCAGCAGTTCCGGGACAGGGGTACCTGGGGCCAACGTCCTGACTTTC CASSSGTGVPGANVLTF
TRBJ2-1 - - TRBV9 TGTGCCAGCAGCGTAGTAGCTTCAGGGGAGCAGTTCTTC CASSVVASGEQFF
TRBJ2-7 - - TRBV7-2 TGTGCCAGCAGCCCGATAGGTGGGGACTTAAGGGGCGAGCAGTACTTC CASSPIGGDLRGEQYF
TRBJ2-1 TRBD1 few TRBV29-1 TGCAGCGTTCTACCAGGACAGGGTTTCTATGAGCAGTTCTTC CSVLPGQGFYEQFF
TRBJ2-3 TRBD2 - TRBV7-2 TGTGCCAGCAGCTTACTAGCGGGAGGGAATACGCAGTATTTT CASSLLAGGNTQYF
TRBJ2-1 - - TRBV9 TGTGCCAGCAGCGTTTTAACTAGTTCTAGTGAGCAGTTCTTC CASSVLTSSSEQFF
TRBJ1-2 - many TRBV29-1 TGCAGCGCCGGAAGCCCGCCGAACTATGGCTACACCTTC CSAGSPPNYGYTF
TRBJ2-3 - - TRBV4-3 TGCGCCAGCAGCTCGCGAGTAACAGATACGCAGTATTTT CASSSRVTDTQYF
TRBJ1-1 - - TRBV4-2 TGTGCCAGCAGCCAAGAGCGGACAGTGAACACTGAAGCTTTCTTT CASSQERTVNTEAFF
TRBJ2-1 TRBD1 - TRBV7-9 TGTGCCAGCAGGGCCGGACAGGGCAATGAGCAGTTCTTC CASRAGQGNEQFF
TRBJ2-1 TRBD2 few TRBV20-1 TGCAGTGCTAGAGTGGAACTGACGGCGGGAGCGCTCTACAATGAGCAGTTCTTC CSARVELTAGALYNEQFF
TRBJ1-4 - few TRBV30 TGTGCCTGGAGTGTACAGCAAGGAAAACTGTTTTTT CAWSVQQGKLFF
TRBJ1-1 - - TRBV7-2 TGTGCCAGCAGCCTCCAGACCATGAACACTGAAGCTTTCTTT CASSLQTMNTEAFF
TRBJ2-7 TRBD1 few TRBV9 TGTGCCAGCAGCGTAGCTCCAGGGGGCTACGAGCAGTACTTC CASSVAPGGYEQYF
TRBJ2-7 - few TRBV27 TGTGCCAGCAGGGGACCGACCTACGAGCAGTACTTC CASRGPTYEQYF
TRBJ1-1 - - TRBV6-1 TGTGCCAGCAGTGAAGTGGGGGGGGCTGAAGCTTTCTTT CASSEVGGAEAFF
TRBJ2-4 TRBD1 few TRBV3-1 TGTGCCAGCAGCCAAGAGACAGGGTGGGATTCCTCAGCCAAAAACATTCAGTACTTC CASSQETGWDSSAKNIQYF
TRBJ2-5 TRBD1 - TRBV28 TGTGCCAGCAGGGACCGGGACAGGAGTAAAGAGACCCAGTACTTC CASRDRDRSKETQYF
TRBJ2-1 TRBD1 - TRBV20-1 TGCAGTGGCACCCCCAACGACAGGGGCCGCTACAATGAGCAGTTCTTC CSGTPNDRGRYNEQFF
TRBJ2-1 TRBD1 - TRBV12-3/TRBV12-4 TGTGCCAGCAGTTTAAGGGACAGGGGAAATGAGCAGTTCTTC CASSLRDRGNEQFF
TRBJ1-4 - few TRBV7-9 TGTGCCAGCAGCTCAAGCCGGGGCCCCGAAGAAAAACTGTTTTTT CASSSSRGPEEKLFF
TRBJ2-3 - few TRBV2 TGTGCCAGCAGTGTCACAGTTGATACGCAGTATTTT CASSVTVDTQYF
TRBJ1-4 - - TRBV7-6 TGTGCCAGCAGCTTAAATGCAGGGAATGGTGAAAAACTGTTTTTT CASSLNAGNGEKLFF
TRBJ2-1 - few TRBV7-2 TGTGCCAGCAGCTTAGGGCCTAGCGCTCACAATGAGCAGTTCTTC CASSLGPSAHNEQFF
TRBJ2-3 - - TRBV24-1 TGTGCCACCAGTGAAAGCGAGCCCATGACAGATACGCAGTATTTT CATSESEPMTDTQYF
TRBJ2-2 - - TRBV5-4 TGTGCCAGCGGGCAGGGGCCGAACACCGGGGAGCTGTTTTTT CASGQGPNTGELFF
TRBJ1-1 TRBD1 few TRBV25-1 TGTGCCAGCAGTGCCCAGGGGGGTGCAACTGAAGCTTTCTTT CASSAQGGATEAFF
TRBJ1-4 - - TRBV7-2 TGTGCCAGCAGCCCGCGGGCAGCAGGGGAAAAACTGTTTTTT CASSPRAAGEKLFF
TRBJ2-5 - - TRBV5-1 TGCGCCAGCAGCACGGGGTGGCAGCAAGAGACCCAGTACTTC CASSTGWQQETQYF
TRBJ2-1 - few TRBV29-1 TGCAGCGCCCTATACTACAATGAGCAGTTCTTC CSALYYNEQFF
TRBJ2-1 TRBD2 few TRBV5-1 TGCGCCAGCAGCTTGCGGGGACTAGCGGGAGTAGGGCAGTTCTTC CASSLRGLAGVGQFF
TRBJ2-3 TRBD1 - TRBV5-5 TGTGCCAGCAGTCAGGGGGCGCGTACGCAGTATTTT CASSQGARTQYF
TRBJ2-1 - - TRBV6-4 TGTGCCAGCAGTGCCACGCCGTCAGAGGGGGATGAGCAGTTCTTC CASSATPSEGDEQFF
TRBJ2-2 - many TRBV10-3 TGTGCCATCAGTGTCCAGGGCGCCACCGGGGAGCTGTTTTTT CAISVQGATGELFF
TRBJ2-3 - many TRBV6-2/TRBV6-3 TGTGCCAGCAGCTACTCTCTCCTGTCCTCACCTCGGGCAGATACGCAGTATTTT CASSYSLLSSPRADTQYF
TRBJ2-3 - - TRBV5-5 TGTGCCAGCAGCTTGGGACAGGTTCTATTGGATACGCAGTATTTT CASSLGQVLLDTQYF
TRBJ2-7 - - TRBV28 TGTGCCAGCAGTTTGGAGGGGGCGCGAGAGCAGTACTTC CASSLEGAREQYF